This entry lists 20 T cell receptor beta chains sequenced from one sample in a study of cytomegalovirus exposure and HLA in healthy donors (dated by TCRdb to about 2017). Library method: the immunoSEQ multiplex PCR assay. The immuneACCESS repertoire file appears here via TCRdb, limited to in-frame rearrangements. These files lack a portion of the clones; in checked studies, under half of the deficit traces to unresolved V genes, and the cause of the others is not known. This sample comprises over 100,000 clones, about 95% of them detected only once. The ten largest clones take up approximately 1% of the sample. Material: PBMCs. The receptors were gathered from a woman younger than 30 in good health and CMV-seronegative.

The gene calls are TRBV21-1 and TRBJ2-5; the table calls TRBD2, which could not be checked here. TRBV21-1 is designated a pseudogene. This CDR3 contains 18 residues. The CDR3 is CASSKAPGLAAFQETQYF. CDR3 sequence (DNA): TGTGCCAGCAGCAAAGCTCCGGGACTAGCGGCCTTCCAAGAGACCCAGTACTTC.

This chain uses TRBV6-4 with TRBJ1-6, with D perhaps matching TRBD1 (5 bases). Germline lookup yields CDR1 MRHNA and CDR2 SNTAGT. The V gene lost 0 bases and the J gene lost 6 bases, with 15 bases spanning the gap. The CDR3 has 17 residues. CDR3 nucleotide sequence: TGTGCCAGCAGTGACTCCTACGGGGGAGACTTTAATTCACCCCTCCACTTT. It translates to CASSDSYGGDFNSPLHF.

The V call is TRBV5-5, the J call TRBJ2-7, with 9 bases matching TRBD2. Trimming removed 0 bases from V and 3 bases from J; junction bases left unmatched: 4. Germline lookup yields CDR1 SGHKS and CDR2 YYEKEE (reference sequence). The CDR3 consists of 15 residues. Written as DNA, the CDR3 is TGTGCCAGCAGCTTGGCACTAGCGGGCTACTACGAGCAGTACTTC. This codes for CASSLALAGYYEQYF.

V is TRBV7-8 and J is TRBJ1-1, with D unresolved. The CDR3 spans 15 residues. Trimming took 2 bases from V and 1 from J, leaving 11 bases between them. From germline, CDR1 is SGHVS and CDR2 FQNEAQ. The CDR3, as DNA: TGTGCCAGCAGCTTAACCGAGGGAACGAACACTGAAGCTTTCTTT. Translation: CASSLTEGTNTEAFF.

V and J are TRBV29-1 and TRBJ1-1; D is possibly TRBD1 (5 bases). CDR3 length equals 11 residues. Between the trimmed V and J ends, which lost 8 bases and 5 bases, there was a span of 12 bases. Looked up from germline, CDR1 is SQVTM and CDR2 is ANQGSEA. CDR3 region: CSSRRGTEAFF. The CDR3 DNA reads TGCAGCTCCCGTAGGGGAACTGAAGCTTTCTTT.

The chain carries TRBV4-1 and TRBJ2-3; 9 bases agree with TRBD1. CDR3 size: 17 residues. V gave up 4 bases and J gave up 0 bases; unmatched junction bases: 8. Germline V gives CDR1 MGHRA, CDR2 YSYEKL. The CDR3 DNA follows: TGCGCCAGCAGCCGGCAGGAGGGGACAGGGAGCACAGATACGCAGTATTTT. The encoded protein is CASSRQEGTGSTDTQYF.

The chain recombines TRBV15 with TRBJ2-3, with a tentative D call TRBD2 (6 bases). The CDR3 consists of 14 residues. The germline V and J ends were trimmed by 5 bases and 7 bases, with 16 bases remaining between them. In germline, CDR1 is LNHNV, CDR2 YYDKDF (reference sequence). The CDR3 nucleotides read TGTGCCACCAGCCTGGGGGTTGGGGGGAATACGCAGTATTTT. Translating gives CATSLGVGGNTQYF.

This clone showed up just once. The rearrangement uses TRBV10-3 and TRBJ2-4, with 7 positions matching TRBD1. V lost 2 bases, J lost 7 bases, and 14 bases stayed unmatched. CDR1 and CDR2 from the germline V gene are ENHRY and SYGVKD. There are 17 residues in the CDR3. CDR3 residues: CAISERKPGQRWNIQYF. The DNA of the CDR3 is TGTGCCATCAGTGAGCGAAAACCGGGACAGCGGTGGAACATTCAGTACTTC.

This chain joins TRBV29-1 and TRBJ2-1; 7 bases line up with TRBD2. This CDR3 region has 15 residues. The V segment lost 1 base and the J segment 5 bases; nucleotides outside the gene matches: 8. Per the germline V gene, CDR1 is SQVTM and CDR2 is ANQGSEA. The CDR3 region is CSVEVASGGNNEQFF. The CDR3 nucleotides read TGCAGCGTTGAAGTGGCTAGCGGAGGAAACAATGAGCAGTTCTTC.

The chain links TRBV6-6 to TRBJ1-2; D is undetermined. This CDR3 has 16 residues. Per the germline V gene, CDR1 is MNHNY and CDR2 is SVGAGI (reference sequence). V lost 2 bases and J 4 bases, leaving 17 bases between the germline ends. CDR3 region: CASSYQALIPIYGYTF. The CDR3 DNA sequence: TGTGCCAGCAGTTACCAGGCCCTAATCCCCATCTATGGCTACACCTTC.

The chain employs TRBV6-6 and TRBJ2-3; weak D call: TRBD2 (6 bases). The CDR3 is made up of 16 amino acids. Trimming left V 0 bases short and J 3 bases short, with 13 bases between. Per germline, CDR1 MNHNY and CDR2 SVGAGI (reference sequence). The CDR3 sequence is CASSYSGTAGTDTQYF. The CDR3 DNA is TGTGCCAGCAGTTACTCGGGCACGGCGGGGACAGATACGCAGTATTTT.

The rearrangement uses TRBV6-4 and TRBJ2-3; no firm D call. Between the trimmed V and J ends, which lost 4 bases and 4 bases, there was a span of 18 bases. CDR3 length: 16 residues. Germline CDR1 reads MRHNA; CDR2 reads SNTAGT. CDR3 protein: CASSGSDGFGADTQYF. The DNA for the CDR3 is TGTGCCAGCAGTGGCAGCGACGGATTCGGAGCAGATACGCAGTATTTT.

This rearrangement joins TRBV2 to TRBJ1-2; TRBD1 agrees at 7 bases. Trimming took 5 bases from V and 8 from J; bases not matched to a gene: 5. Germline CDR1 SNHLY, CDR2 FYNNEI. This CDR3 is built from 12 residues. As DNA, the CDR3 is TGTGCCAGCAGTATCCAGGGGGGAGGCTACACCTTC. This translates into CASSIQGGGYTF.

This chain joins TRBV5-5 and TRBJ1-4, with TRBD1 matching over 11 bases. V lost 2 bases to trimming and J lost 8 bases; unmatched junction nucleotides: 5. Germline loops: CDR1 SGHKS, CDR2 YYEKEE (reference sequence). The CDR3 has 15 residues. The CDR3 DNA is TGTGCCAGCAGCTTACACCGGGACAGGGGGGAAAAACTGTTTTTT. The encoded protein is CASSLHRDRGEKLFF.

In its sample, this clone was seen once. This chain links TRBV11-3 with TRBJ2-3; 9 positions agree with TRBD1. CDR1 and CDR2 (germline): SGHNT, YENEEA. Unmatched junction bases numbered 4, after V lost 5 bases and J lost 4 bases. There are 14 residues in the CDR3. The CDR3 is CASSPTGGADTQYF. CDR3 in DNA: TGTGCCAGCAGCCCTACAGGGGGCGCAGATACGCAGTATTTT.

This chain uses TRBV7-2 with TRBJ2-3, with D possibly TRBD2 on 6 matching bases. The CDR3 contains 15 residues. Per the germline V gene, CDR1 is SGHTA and CDR2 is FQGNSA. Trimming left V 2 bases short and J 5 bases short, with 14 bases between. The CDR3 bases are TGTGCCAGCAGCTTACAGGGAGGTGGGGTAGATACGCAGTATTTT. It codes for CASSLQGGGVDTQYF. Full variable domain (missing parts from reference TRBV7-2 and TRBJ2-3): GAGVSQSPSNKVTEKGKDVELRCDPISGHTALYWYRQSLGQGLEFLIYFQGNSAPDKSGLPSDRFSAERTGGSVSTLTIQRTQQEDSAVYLCASSLQGGGVDTQYFGPGTRLTVL.

The chain employs TRBV6-1 and TRBJ2-6, with TRBD1 matching over 12 bases. The V segment lost 3 bases and the J segment 3 bases; nucleotides outside the gene matches: 3. The CDR3 length is 17 residues. Germline V gene sequence: CDR1 MNHNS, CDR2 SASEGT. DNA of the CDR3: TGTGCCAGCAGTGATGGGACAGGGGGCGGTGGGGCCAACGTCCTGACTTTC. This codes for CASSDGTGGGGANVLTF.

This chain links TRBV18 with TRBJ2-7; maybe TRBD1 (6 bases). Trimming cost V 5 bases and J 0 bases, with 14 bases left between them. Germline V gene data show CDR1 as KGHSH and CDR2 as LQKENI. There are 15 residues in the CDR3. CDR3 in amino acids: CASSTAGDTSYEQYF. CDR3 DNA: TGTGCCAGCTCAACTGCAGGGGACACCTCCTACGAGCAGTACTTC. The entire variable domain, with the rest obtained from reference TRBV18 and TRBJ2-7, is as follows: NAGVMQNPRHLVRRRGQEARLRCSPMKGHSHVYWYRQLPEEGLKFMVYLQKENIIDESGMPKERFSAEFPKEGPSILRIQQVVRGDSAAYFCASSTAGDTSYEQYFGPGTRLTVT.

The CDR3 coding sequence is TGTGCCAGCAGCTACTCCGGGACAGCGTCCTACGAGCAGTACTTC. This encodes CASSYSGTASYEQYF. The gene calls are TRBV11-3 and TRBJ2-7; 7 nucleotides align to TRBD1. Trimming took 4 bases from V and 1 from J; bases not matched to a gene: 7. The CDR3 has 15 residues. The germline gives CDR1 SGHNT, CDR2 YENEEA.

This clone was seen a single time. This chain links TRBV25-1 with TRBJ1-1, with D uncertain. CDR1 is MGHDK and CDR2 is SYGVNS in the germline V gene. The CDR3 length is 16 residues. V lost 5 bases, J lost 5 bases, and 21 bases lay in between. CDR3 region: CASSRMSGPRGTEAFF. CDR3 DNA sequence: TGTGCCAGCAGTCGAATGAGCGGGCCACGAGGGACTGAAGCTTTCTTT.